The source of this TCR beta chain is a study of cytomegalovirus exposure and HLA in healthy donors. Regarding this clone: What it recognizes is unknown.

The CDR3 consists of 15 residues. V lost 7 bases and J lost 0, with 17 bases in between. Germline CDR1 is SGHRS and CDR2 is YFSETQ. Researchers ran the PCR with 60 Vbeta and 13 Jbeta primers. The assay was immunoSEQ multiplex PCR, and TCRdb's table has in-frame clones only and misses some. The sample lists more than 85,000 clones, around 73% occurring once. Study results and limitations: An analysis was carried out later, and it reportedly showed fewer N-insertions in an Asian-associated ancestry cluster than the approximately 610-donor mean. Available immune exposure information covered CMV serostatus only. About 87% or about 30% of the time was how often most TCR beta V segments were productive, according to an earlier analysis. Later, an analysis showed that TCR beta chains associated with HLA were more clonally expanded than others that were equally common.

The V gene is TRBV5-1, the J gene TRBJ2-7; possible D gene TRBD2, 6 bases. Sequencing used PBMCs. The TCR originated in a man between 35 and 55 years old in good health and CMV-seronegative. The CDR3 reads CASRPTSSRSYEQYF. The DNA for the CDR3 is TGCGCCAGCCGGCCTACTAGCAGCCGCTCCTACGAGCAGTACTTC.